These T cell receptor beta chains were read from a single sample in a study of blood T cell repertoires in COVID-19. Assay: immunoSEQ multiplex PCR; the TCRdb copy retains only in-frame clones and omits some. Counted here are 100,000 to 110,000 clones, about 90% occurring once; the ten biggest clones make up about 6.9%. Sequencing used peripheral blood. Receptors originate from a man aged 30-40 years in a cohort sampled during active COVID-19. Each CDR3 is given with its conserved first and last residue. Fields, in order: V gene, D gene, J gene, clone size, CDR3 DNA, CDR3 protein. The D gene is left open where the match is weak. A clone size is listed for some rows: how often the clone was seen (once, few, many), or a class if it is expanded.

TRBV28	TRBD1	TRBJ2-1	.	TGTGCCAGCGCCTTAAGACAGGGCATCAGGAATGAGCAGTTCTTC	CASALRQGIRNEQFF
TRBV5-5	.	TRBJ2-2	.	TGTGCCAGCCGAACAGACCCAGATAACACCGGGGAGCTGTTTTTT	CASRTDPDNTGELFF
TRBV11-2	TRBD1	TRBJ1-3	.	TGTGCCAGCAGCTTAGACGACAGACAGGGTGGAAACACCATATATTTT	CASSLDDRQGGNTIYF
TRBV3-1/TRBV3-2	.	TRBJ2-5	.	TGTGCCAGCAGCCTCGGGGTCACTAAAGAGACCCAGTACTTC	CASSLGVTKETQYF
TRBV5-1	.	TRBJ1-1	.	TGCGCCAGCAGCTTGGATGAAGCCCGGGAAGCTTTCTTT	CASSLDEAREAFF
TRBV7-2	TRBD1	TRBJ1-6	.	TGTGCCAGCAGCTTAGCCCGGACAGGGGGATCACCCCTCCACTTT	CASSLARTGGSPLHF
TRBV20-1	TRBD2	TRBJ2-1	.	TGCAGTGCTAGTGTAGCGGGGAACTACAATGAGCAGTTCTTC	CSASVAGNYNEQFF
TRBV30	TRBD2	TRBJ2-3	few	TGTGCCTGGAGTAAACCTAGCGGGGGGGCCCTGAATACGCAGTATTTT	CAWSKPSGGALNTQYF
TRBV4-1	.	TRBJ2-7	few	TGCGCCAGCAGCCAACCATGGCAAGAAACCTACGAGCAGTACTTC	CASSQPWQETYEQYF
TRBV12-5	TRBD2	TRBJ2-5	.	TGTGCTAGTGCGGATGGGACTAGCGGATCCCAAGAGACCCAGTACTTC	CASADGTSGSQETQYF
TRBV5-5	TRBD2	TRBJ2-5	.	TGTGCCAGCAGCTTGGACACTAGCGGGGGGGCGGGGACCCAGTACTTC	CASSLDTSGGAGTQYF
TRBV10-3	.	TRBJ1-1	.	TGTGCCATCAGTGAGTCCCCCGGCTCGGGGACTGAAGCTTTCTTT	CAISESPGSGTEAFF
TRBV28	.	TRBJ2-7	.	TGTGCCAGCAGCCAGGCCGGACAGAGGACCTACGAGCAGTACTTC	CASSQAGQRTYEQYF
TRBV6-5	.	TRBJ2-7	.	TGTGCCAGCAGTTACGAGGCCGCCTACGAGCAGTACTTC	CASSYEAAYEQYF
TRBV5-4	.	TRBJ1-2	.	TGTGCCAGCAGCTCCGCGACAGTGGGGTCCTATGGCTACACCTTC	CASSSATVGSYGYTF
TRBV12-5	.	TRBJ1-1	.	TGTGCTAGTGGTTTAGAGTATTTCACTGAAGCTTTCTTT	CASGLEYFTEAFF
TRBV7-3	TRBD2	TRBJ2-1	.	TGTGCCAGCAGCGGAGGGGAGACTAGCGCGTCCGATGAGCAGTTCTTC	CASSGGETSASDEQFF
TRBV14	TRBD1	TRBJ1-2	few	TGTGCCAGCAGCCAGGGGTACAGGGGCCATGGCTACACCTTC	CASSQGYRGHGYTF
TRBV7-6	TRBD1	TRBJ1-3	.	TGTGCCAGCAGCTTATACAGGGGGGAAGGAAACACCATATATTTT	CASSLYRGEGNTIYF
TRBV6-2/TRBV6-3	TRBD2	TRBJ2-7	.	TGTGCCAGCAGTTACCCAGAGCGGGGGGGCCGAGGCAGCGAGCAGTACTTC	CASSYPERGGRGSEQYF
TRBV5-1	TRBD2	TRBJ2-2	.	TGCGCCAGCAGCTACGGGACTAGCGGGACGAACACCGGGGAGCTGTTTTTT	CASSYGTSGTNTGELFF
TRBV30	TRBD2	TRBJ2-7	.	TGTGCCTGGAGATCGAGCGGGGGGGGATACGAGCAGTACTTC	CAWRSSGGGYEQYF
TRBV10-3	TRBD2	TRBJ2-1	.	TGTGCCATCAGTGGGACCTCCGGGGGGATCTACAATGAGCAGTTCTTC	CAISGTSGGIYNEQFF
TRBV6-2/TRBV6-3	.	TRBJ1-6	.	TGTGCCAGCAGTTACTCGGGCAGGGGTGCCTCACCCCTCCACTTT	CASSYSGRGASPLHF
TRBV5-8	.	TRBJ1-1	.	TGTGCCAGCAGCTTGGCAGGGCCGAACACTGAAGCTTTCTTT	CASSLAGPNTEAFF
TRBV19	TRBD1	TRBJ2-2	.	TGTGCCAGTAGTTGGGACAGGGGGAGATCGGGGTTAAACACCGGGGAGCTGTTTTTT	CASSWDRGRSGLNTGELFF
TRBV15	TRBD2	TRBJ2-5	once	TGTGCCACCAGCAGAGGAGGGGTTTTAGCGGGGGGGCAAGAGACCCAGTACTTC	CATSRGGVLAGGQETQYF
TRBV6-5	.	TRBJ2-7	few	TGTGCCAGCAGGCCCGGTACTCGCGGTTCTGAGCAGTACTTC	CASRPGTRGSEQYF
TRBV9	TRBD2	TRBJ2-1	.	TGTGCCAGCAGCAGAGCGGGGGGGCCGGGCAATGAGCAGTTCTTC	CASSRAGGPGNEQFF
TRBV5-1	.	TRBJ2-2	.	TGCGCCAGTACCCAACGAGCCGGGGCCGGGGAGCTGTTTTTT	CASTQRAGAGELFF
TRBV6-6	TRBD1	TRBJ2-6	.	TGTGCCAGCAGTCGACAGGGGGCGAAGGGGGCCAACGTCCTGACTTTC	CASSRQGAKGANVLTF
TRBV6-5	.	TRBJ1-2	.	TGTGCCAGCAGTTACTCGGGCAGTATAGATGGCTACACCTTC	CASSYSGSIDGYTF
TRBV5-1	TRBD2	TRBJ2-3	.	TGCGCCAGCAGGGCGAGCGGGGGGCGCCGCACAGATACGCAGTATTTT	CASRASGGRRTDTQYF
TRBV6-2/TRBV6-3	.	TRBJ1-5	.	TGTGCCAGCAGCCCTAAGGGGGTTGTGAGCAATCAGCCCCAGCATTTT	CASSPKGVVSNQPQHF
TRBV9	TRBD2	TRBJ2-5	.	TGTGCCAGCAGCGTAGCGGGTAGCGGGGGGGTCGAGACCCAGTACTTC	CASSVAGSGGVETQYF
TRBV6-5	.	TRBJ2-1	.	TGTGCCAGCAGGCGGAGGGGTCTCGAGGATGAGCAGTTCTTC	CASRRRGLEDEQFF
TRBV11-3	.	TRBJ2-2	.	TGTGCCAGCAGCTTAGAATCCCCGGCCGGGGAGCTGTTTTTT	CASSLESPAGELFF
TRBV7-6	.	TRBJ1-3	.	TGTGCCAGCAGCTCGACAGGACCATCCTCTGGAAACACCATATATTTT	CASSSTGPSSGNTIYF
TRBV15	TRBD1	TRBJ1-2	.	TGTGCCACCAGCAGAGATACAGGGGGACCCTATGGCTACACCTTC	CATSRDTGGPYGYTF
TRBV12-3/TRBV12-4	.	TRBJ1-4	.	TGTGCCAGCAGTACCGGGAAAGGAGAAAAACTGTTTTTT	CASSTGKGEKLFF
TRBV5-4	.	TRBJ2-5	.	TGTGCCAGCAGCTTGGACTTGCTCGGAGAGACCCAGTACTTC	CASSLDLLGETQYF
TRBV7-2	.	TRBJ1-1	few	TGTGCCAGCAGCTTAGCTCTGGGGCAGGGTGAGGCTTTCTTT	CASSLALGQGEAFF
TRBV5-3	.	TRBJ1-2	.	TGTGCCAGAAGCCAGGGACTAGTACTCAGGGGTGGTTATGGCTACACCTTC	CARSQGLVLRGGYGYTF
TRBV11-3	TRBD1	TRBJ2-2	.	TGTGCCAGCAGCTTGACAGGGAGCTCTGCCGGGGAGCTGTTTTTT	CASSLTGSSAGELFF
TRBV12-2	.	TRBJ2-5	.	TGTGCAAGTCGCTTAGCGACAGGGGGCCCACAAGAGACCCAGTACTTC	CASRLATGGPQETQYF
TRBV20-1	.	TRBJ1-1	.	TGCAGTGTTTCGGGGGACCCTGAAGCTTTCTTT	CSVSGDPEAFF
TRBV9	.	TRBJ2-5	.	TGTGCCAGCGGCAAAACAGGGGGGGATATGGGAGAGACCCAGTACTTC	CASGKTGGDMGETQYF